This T cell receptor (beta chain) comes out of a study of shared clonotypes between healthy human individuals. Study at large: Three men and a couple of women, aged 18 to 49, were donors. Overall study findings and caveats: It was the few donors that limited the genetic and exposure-history diversity represented.

Ten immunoSEQ deep assay plates held the unsorted PBMC DNA. Clones were sequenced by immunoSEQ multiplex PCR, and TCRdb holds only the in-frame ones, with some missing. The data contain roughly 500,000 clones, 70% to 80% of them seen just once; the ten biggest clones take up more than 10%. To note about this clone: Antigen unknown.

The CDR3 spans 14 residues. Germline CDR1 reads SGDLS; CDR2 reads YYNGEE. V lost 0 bases to trimming and J lost 4 bases, with 9 bases between them. J is TRBJ2-3 and V is TRBV9; the D gene is possibly TRBD1 (5 bases). The sequence was obtained from a middle-aged woman in good health. Some clones in this sample may be carry-over from other donors' samples. Sequencing was performed on PBMCs. The CDR3 reads CASSVDWGADTQYF. The CDR3 nucleotides read TGTGCCAGCAGCGTAGATTGGGGCGCAGATACGCAGTATTTT.